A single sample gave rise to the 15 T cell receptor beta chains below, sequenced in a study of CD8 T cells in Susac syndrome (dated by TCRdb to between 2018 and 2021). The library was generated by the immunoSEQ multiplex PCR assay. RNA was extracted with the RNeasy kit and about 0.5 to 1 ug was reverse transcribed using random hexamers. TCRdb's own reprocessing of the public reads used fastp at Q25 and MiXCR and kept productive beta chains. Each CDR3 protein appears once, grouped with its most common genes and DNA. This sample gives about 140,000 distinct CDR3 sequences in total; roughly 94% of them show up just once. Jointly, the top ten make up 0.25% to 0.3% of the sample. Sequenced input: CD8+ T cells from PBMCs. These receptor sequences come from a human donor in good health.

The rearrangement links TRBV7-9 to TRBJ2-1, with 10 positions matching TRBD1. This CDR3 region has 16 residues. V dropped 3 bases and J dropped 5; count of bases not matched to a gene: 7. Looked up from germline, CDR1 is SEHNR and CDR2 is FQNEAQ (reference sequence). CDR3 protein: CASSFRTGGFDNEQFF. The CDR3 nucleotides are TGTGCCAGCAGCTTTCGGACAGGGGGGTTCGACAATGAGCAGTTCTTC.

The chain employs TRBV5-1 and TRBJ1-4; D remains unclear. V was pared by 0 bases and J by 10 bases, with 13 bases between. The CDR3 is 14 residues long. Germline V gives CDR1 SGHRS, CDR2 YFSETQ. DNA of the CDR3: TGCGCCAGCAGCTTGGAGGGCTGGCGGAGAAAACTGTTTTTT. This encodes CASSLEGWRRKLFF.

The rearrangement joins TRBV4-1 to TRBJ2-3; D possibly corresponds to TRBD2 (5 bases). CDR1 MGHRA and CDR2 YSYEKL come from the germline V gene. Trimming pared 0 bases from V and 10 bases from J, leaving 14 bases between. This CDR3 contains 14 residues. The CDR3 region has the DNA TGCGCCAGCAGCCAAGATCTAAGCGGTGAGGCGCAGTATTTT. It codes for CASSQDLSGEAQYF.

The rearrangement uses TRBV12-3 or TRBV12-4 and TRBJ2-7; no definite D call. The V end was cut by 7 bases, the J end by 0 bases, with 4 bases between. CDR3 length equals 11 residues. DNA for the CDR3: TGTGCCAGCACGGACTCCTACGAGCAGTACTTC. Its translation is CASTDSYEQYF.

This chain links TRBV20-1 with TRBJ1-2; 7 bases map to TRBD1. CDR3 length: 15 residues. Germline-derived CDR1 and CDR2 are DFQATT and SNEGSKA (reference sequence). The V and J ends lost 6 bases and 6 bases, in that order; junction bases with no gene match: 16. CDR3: CSAATGWTPPNGYTF. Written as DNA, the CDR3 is TGCAGTGCGGCGACAGGGTGGACTCCTCCAAATGGCTACACCTTC.

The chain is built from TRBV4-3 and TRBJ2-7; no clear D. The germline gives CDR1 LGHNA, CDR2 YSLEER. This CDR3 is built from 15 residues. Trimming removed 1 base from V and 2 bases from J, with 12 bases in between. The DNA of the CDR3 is TGCGCCAGCAGCCAAGGTGTGCAGCGTACCTACGAGCAGTACTTC. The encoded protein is CASSQGVQRTYEQYF.

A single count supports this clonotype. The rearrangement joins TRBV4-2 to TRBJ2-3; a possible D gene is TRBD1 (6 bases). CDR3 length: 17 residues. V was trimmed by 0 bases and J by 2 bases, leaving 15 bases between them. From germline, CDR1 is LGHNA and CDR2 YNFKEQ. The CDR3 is CASSQEWGRPHTDTQYF. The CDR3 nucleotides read TGTGCCAGCAGCCAAGAATGGGGGCGGCCCCACACAGATACGCAGTATTTT.

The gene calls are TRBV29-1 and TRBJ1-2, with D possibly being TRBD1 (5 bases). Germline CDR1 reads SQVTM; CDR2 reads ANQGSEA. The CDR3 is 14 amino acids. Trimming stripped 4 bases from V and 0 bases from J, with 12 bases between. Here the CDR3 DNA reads TGCAGCGTTGCAGGGACGGAAGCTAACTATGGCTACACCTTC. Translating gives CSVAGTEANYGYTF.

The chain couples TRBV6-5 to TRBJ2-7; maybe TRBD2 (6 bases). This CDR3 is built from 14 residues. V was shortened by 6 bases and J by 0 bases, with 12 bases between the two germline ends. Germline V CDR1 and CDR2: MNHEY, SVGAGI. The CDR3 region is CASSEGTSSYEQYF. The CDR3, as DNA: TGTGCCAGCAGCGAAGGGACTTCCTCCTACGAGCAGTACTTC.

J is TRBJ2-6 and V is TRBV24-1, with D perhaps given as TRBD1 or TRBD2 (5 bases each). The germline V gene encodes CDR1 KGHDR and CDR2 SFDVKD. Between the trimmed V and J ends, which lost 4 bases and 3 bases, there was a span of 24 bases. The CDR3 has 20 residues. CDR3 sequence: CATSDHYRDPASRGANVLTF. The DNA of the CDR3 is TGTGCCACCAGTGACCACTACCGGGACCCCGCCTCGCGTGGGGCCAACGTCCTGACTTTC.

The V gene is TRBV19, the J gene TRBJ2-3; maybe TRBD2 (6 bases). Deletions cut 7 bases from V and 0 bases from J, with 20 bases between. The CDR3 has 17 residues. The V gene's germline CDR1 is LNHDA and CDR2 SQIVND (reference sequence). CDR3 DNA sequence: TGTGCCAGTACTGCTTGGGCAGGAGGGTCTAGCACAGATACGCAGTATTTT. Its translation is CASTAWAGGSSTDTQYF.

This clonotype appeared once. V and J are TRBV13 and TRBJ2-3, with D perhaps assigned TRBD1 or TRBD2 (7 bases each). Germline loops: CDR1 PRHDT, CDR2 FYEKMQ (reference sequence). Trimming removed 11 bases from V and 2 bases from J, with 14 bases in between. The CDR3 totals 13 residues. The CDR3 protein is CAAGDSNTDTQYF. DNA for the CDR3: TGTGCCGCGGGGGACAGTAACACAGATACGCAGTATTTT.

The CDR3 coding sequence is TGCGCCAGCAGCCAAGGTCAAGGAGTCAATGAGCAGTTCTTC. Translated, it gives CASSQGQGVNEQFF. V and J are TRBV4-3 and TRBJ2-1; D gene unclear. The V end was cut by 1 base, the J end by 6 bases, with 10 bases between. Germline assignment: CDR1 LGHNA and CDR2 YSLEER. This CDR3 has 14 amino acids.

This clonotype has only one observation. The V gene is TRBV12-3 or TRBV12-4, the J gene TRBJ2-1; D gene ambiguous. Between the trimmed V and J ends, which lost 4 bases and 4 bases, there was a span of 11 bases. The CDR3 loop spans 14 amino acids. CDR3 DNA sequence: TGTGCCAGCAGTTCTCTAGGGAATTACAATGAGCAGTTCTTC. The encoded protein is CASSSLGNYNEQFF.

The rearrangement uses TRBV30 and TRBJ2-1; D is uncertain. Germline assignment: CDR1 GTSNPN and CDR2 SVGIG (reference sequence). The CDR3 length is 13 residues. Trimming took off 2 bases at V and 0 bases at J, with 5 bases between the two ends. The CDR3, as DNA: TGTGCCTGGAGTACGAGCTCCTACAATGAGCAGTTCTTC. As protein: CAWSTSSYNEQFF.